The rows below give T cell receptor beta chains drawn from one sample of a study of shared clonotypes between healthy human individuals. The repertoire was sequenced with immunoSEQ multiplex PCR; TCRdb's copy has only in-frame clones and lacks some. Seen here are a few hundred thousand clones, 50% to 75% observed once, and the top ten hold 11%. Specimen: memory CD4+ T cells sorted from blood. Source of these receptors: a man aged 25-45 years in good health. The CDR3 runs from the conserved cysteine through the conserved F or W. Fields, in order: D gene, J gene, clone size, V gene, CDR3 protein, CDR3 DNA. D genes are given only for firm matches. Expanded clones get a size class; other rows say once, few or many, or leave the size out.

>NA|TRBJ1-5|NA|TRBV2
CASSDQSYSNQPQHF
TGTGCCAGCAGTGATCAATCCTATAGCAATCAGCCCCAGCATTTT
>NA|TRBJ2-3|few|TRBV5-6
CASSFGTESTDTQYF
TGTGCCAGCAGCTTTGGGACTGAAAGCACAGATACGCAGTATTTT
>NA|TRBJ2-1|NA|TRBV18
CASSPAGILENEQFF
TGTGCCAGCTCACCAGCAGGAATACTTGAGAATGAGCAGTTCTTC
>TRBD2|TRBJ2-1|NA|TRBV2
CASRSGSQSNEQFF
TGTGCCAGTAGAAGCGGGAGTCAGTCAAATGAGCAGTTCTTC
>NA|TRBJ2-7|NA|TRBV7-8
CASSPIEGFYEQYF
TGTGCCAGCAGCCCCATAGAGGGATTCTACGAGCAGTACTTC
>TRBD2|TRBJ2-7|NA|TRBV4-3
CASSLAGGDEQYF
TGCGCCAGCTCCCTAGCGGGAGGGGACGAGCAGTACTTC
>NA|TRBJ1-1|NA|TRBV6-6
CASSPAHRSEAFF
TGTGCCAGCAGTCCCGCGCACAGGAGCGAAGCTTTCTTT
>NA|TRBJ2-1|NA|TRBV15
CATTESQGRYNEQFF
TGTGCCACCACCGAGAGTCAGGGGAGGTACAATGAGCAGTTCTTC
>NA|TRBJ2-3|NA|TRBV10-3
CAISGGPASSSTDTQYF
TGTGCCATCAGTGGGGGCCCCGCCAGCTCTAGCACAGATACGCAGTATTTT
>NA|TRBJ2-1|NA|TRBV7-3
CASSWGKGEQFF
TGTGCCAGCAGTTGGGGAAAAGGAGAGCAGTTCTTC
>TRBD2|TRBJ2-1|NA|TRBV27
CASSSTSGSPYNEQFF
TGTGCCAGCAGCTCGACTAGCGGGAGCCCCTACAATGAGCAGTTCTTC
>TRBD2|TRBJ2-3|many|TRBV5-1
CASSPDGLAARTDTQYF
TGCGCCAGCAGCCCCGATGGGCTAGCGGCCCGCACGGATACGCAGTATTTT
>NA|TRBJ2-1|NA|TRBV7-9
CASTLLVSPYNEQFF
TGTGCCAGCACCCTACTAGTCAGCCCCTACAATGAGCAGTTCTTC
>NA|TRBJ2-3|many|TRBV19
CATSTPGHSGDTQYF
TGTGCCACTAGCACTCCGGGCCACAGCGGAGATACGCAGTATTTT
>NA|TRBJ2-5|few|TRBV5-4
CASSLAFEETQYF
TGTGCCAGCAGCTTGGCTTTCGAAGAGACCCAGTACTTC
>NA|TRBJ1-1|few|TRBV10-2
CASTPPGRVNTEAFF
TGCGCCAGCACTCCACCAGGACGGGTGAACACTGAAGCTTTCTTT
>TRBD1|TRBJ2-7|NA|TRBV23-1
CASSQSRDSKTYEQYF
TGCGCCAGCAGTCAATCGAGGGACAGCAAAACCTACGAGCAGTACTTC
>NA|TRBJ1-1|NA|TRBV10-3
CAISTGTSNTEAFF
TGTGCCATCAGCACAGGGACGAGTAACACTGAAGCTTTCTTT
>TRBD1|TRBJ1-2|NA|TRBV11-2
CASSLHRGNDYTF
TGTGCCAGCAGCTTACACAGGGGAAATGACTACACCTTC
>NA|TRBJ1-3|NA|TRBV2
CASSEALQKGNTIYF
TGTGCCAGCAGTGAAGCGCTCCAGAAAGGAAACACCATATATTTT
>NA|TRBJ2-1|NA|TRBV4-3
CASSPSLGGRIQVNEQFF
TGCGCCAGCAGCCCCTCCTTAGGAGGGAGGATTCAGGTCAATGAGCAGTTCTTC
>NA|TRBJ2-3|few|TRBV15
CATSNFGGDTDTQYF
TGTGCCACCAGCAACTTCGGTGGGGACACAGATACGCAGTATTTT